This TCR beta chain was sequenced in a study of blood T cell repertoires in COVID-19. Study at large: T cells, B-cell-depleted T cells, or PBMCs supplied cDNA or gDNA.

Between the trimmed V and J ends, which lost 3 bases and 3 bases, there was a span of 9 bases. This CDR3 is built from 13 residues. Looked up from germline, CDR1 is SNHLY and CDR2 is FYNNEI. Data came from immunoSEQ multiplex PCR; TCRdb stores just in-frame clones and leaves some out. This sample has more than 85,000 clones, with around 73% found just once. This TCR was recovered from a man aged 55 to 70 with active or convalescent COVID-19. The V and J genes are TRBV2 and TRBJ2-7, with a possible D match to TRBD1 (5 bases). The sample taken for sequencing was peripheral blood. CDR3 bases: TGTGCCAGCAGTGAGTCAGGGCTCTACGAGCAGTACTTC. Amino acid sequence: CASSESGLYEQYF.